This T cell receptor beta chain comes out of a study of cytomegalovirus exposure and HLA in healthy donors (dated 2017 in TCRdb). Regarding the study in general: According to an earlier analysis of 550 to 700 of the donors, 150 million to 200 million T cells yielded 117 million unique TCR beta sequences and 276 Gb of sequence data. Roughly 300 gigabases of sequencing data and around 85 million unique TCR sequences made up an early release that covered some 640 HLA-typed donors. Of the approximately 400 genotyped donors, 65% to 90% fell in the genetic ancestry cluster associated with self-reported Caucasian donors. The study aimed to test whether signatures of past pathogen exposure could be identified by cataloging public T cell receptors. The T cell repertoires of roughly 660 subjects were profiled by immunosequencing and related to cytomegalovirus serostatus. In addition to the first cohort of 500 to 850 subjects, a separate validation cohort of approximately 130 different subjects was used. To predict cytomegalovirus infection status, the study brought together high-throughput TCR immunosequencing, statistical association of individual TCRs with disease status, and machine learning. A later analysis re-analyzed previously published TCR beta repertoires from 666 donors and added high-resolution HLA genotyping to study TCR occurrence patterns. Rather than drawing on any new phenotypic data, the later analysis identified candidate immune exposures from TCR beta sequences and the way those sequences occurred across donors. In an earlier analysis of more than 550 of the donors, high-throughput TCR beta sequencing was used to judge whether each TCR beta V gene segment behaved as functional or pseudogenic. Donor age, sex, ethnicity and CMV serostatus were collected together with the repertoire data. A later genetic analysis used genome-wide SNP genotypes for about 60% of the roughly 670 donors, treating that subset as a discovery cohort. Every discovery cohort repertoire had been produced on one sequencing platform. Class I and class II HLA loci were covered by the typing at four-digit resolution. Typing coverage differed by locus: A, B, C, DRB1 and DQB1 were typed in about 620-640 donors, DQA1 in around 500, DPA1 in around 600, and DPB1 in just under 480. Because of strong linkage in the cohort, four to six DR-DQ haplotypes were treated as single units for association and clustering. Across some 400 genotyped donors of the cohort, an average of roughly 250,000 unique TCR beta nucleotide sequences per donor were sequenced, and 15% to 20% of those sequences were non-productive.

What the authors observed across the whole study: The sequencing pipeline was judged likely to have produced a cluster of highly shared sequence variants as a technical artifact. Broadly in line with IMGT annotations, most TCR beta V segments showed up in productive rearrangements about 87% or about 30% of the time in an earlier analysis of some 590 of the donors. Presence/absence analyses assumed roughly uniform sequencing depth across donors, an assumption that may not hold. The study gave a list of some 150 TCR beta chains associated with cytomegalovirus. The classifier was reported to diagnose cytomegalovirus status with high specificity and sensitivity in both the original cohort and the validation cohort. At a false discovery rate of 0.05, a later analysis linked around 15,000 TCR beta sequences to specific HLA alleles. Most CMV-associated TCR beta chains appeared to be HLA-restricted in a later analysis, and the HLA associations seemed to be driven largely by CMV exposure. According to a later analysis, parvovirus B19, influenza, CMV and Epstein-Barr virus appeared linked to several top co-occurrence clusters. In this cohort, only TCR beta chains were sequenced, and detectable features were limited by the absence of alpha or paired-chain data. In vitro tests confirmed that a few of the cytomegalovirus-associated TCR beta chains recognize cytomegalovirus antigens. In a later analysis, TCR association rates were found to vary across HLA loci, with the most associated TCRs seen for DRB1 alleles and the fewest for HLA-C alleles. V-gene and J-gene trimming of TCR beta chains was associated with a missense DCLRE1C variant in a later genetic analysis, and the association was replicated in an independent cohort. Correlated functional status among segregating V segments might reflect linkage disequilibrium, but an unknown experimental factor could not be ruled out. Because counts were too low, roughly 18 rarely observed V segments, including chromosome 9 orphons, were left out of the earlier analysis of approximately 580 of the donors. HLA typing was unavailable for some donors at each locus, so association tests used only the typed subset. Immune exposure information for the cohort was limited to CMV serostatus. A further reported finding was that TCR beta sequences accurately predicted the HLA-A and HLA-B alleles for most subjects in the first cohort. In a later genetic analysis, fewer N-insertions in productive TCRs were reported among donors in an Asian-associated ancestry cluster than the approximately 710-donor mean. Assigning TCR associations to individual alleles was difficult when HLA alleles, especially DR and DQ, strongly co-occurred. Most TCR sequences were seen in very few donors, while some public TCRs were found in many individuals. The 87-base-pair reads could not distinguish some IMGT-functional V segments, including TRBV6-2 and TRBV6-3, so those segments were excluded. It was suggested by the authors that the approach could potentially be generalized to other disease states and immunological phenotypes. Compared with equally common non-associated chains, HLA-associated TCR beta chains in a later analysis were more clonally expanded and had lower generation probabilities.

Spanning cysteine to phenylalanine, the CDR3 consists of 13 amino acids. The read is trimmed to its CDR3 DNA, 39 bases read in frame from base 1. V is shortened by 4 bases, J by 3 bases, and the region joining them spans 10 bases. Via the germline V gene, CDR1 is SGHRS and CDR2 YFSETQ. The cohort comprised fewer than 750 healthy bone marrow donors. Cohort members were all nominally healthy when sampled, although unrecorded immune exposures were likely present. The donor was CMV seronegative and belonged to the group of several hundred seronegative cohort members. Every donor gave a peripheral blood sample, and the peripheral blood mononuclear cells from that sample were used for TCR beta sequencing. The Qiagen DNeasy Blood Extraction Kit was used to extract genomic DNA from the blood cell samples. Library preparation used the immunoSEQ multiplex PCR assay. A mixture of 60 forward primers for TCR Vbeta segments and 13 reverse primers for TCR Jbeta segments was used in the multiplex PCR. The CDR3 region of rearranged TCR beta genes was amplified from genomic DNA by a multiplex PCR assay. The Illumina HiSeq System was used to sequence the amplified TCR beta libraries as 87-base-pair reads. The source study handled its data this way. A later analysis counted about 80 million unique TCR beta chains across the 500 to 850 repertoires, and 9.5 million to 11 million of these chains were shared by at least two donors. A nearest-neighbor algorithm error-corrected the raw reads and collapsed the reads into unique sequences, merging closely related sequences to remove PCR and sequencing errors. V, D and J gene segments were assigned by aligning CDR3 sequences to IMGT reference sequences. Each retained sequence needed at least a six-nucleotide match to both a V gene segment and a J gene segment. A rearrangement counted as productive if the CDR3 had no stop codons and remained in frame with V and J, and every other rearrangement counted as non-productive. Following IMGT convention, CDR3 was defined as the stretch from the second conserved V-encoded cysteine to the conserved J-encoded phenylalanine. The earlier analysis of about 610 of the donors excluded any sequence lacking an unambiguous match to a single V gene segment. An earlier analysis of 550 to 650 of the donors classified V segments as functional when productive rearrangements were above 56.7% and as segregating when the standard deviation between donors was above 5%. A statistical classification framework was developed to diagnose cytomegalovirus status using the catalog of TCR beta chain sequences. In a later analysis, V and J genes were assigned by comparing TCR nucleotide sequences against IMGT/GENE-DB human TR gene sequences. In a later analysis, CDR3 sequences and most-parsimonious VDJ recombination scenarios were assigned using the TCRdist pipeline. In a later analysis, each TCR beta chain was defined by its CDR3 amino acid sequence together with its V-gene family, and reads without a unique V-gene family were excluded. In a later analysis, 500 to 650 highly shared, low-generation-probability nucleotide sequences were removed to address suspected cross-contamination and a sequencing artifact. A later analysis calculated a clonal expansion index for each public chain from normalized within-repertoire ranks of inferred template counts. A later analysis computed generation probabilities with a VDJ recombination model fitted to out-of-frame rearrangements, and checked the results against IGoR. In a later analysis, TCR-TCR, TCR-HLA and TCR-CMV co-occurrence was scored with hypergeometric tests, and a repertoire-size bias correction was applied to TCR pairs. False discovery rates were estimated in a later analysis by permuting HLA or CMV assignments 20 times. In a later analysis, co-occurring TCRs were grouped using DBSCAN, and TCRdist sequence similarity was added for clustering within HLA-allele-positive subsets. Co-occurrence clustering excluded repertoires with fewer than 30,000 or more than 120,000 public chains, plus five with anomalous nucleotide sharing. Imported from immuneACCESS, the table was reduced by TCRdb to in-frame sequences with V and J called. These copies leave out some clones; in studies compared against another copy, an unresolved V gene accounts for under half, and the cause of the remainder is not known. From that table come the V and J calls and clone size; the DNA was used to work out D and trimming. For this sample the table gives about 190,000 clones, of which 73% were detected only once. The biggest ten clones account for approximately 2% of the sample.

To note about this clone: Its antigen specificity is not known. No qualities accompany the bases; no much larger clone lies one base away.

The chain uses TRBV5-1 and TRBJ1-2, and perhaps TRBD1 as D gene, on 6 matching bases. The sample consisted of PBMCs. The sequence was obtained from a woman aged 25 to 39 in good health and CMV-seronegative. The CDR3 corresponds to CASSPRTDYGYTF. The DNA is TGCGCCAGCAGCCCAAGGACAGACTATGGCTACACCTTC.